The rows below give T cell receptor beta chains drawn from one sample of a study of blood T cells in healthy people across ages. TCRdb reanalysed the 5' RACE reads using MiXCR and keeps one entry per CDR3 protein. There are around 1,500,000 distinct CDR3 sequences in the sample; about 30% occur only once, and approximately 7.7% lies in the top ten. Sequenced material: blood. These receptors came from a woman younger than 45 in good health. The CDR3 runs from the conserved cysteine through the conserved F or W. Each record gives: clone size, D gene, J gene, V gene, CDR3 DNA, CDR3 protein. A D gene is named only where the DNA matches it firmly. Clone sizes are given selectively: once, few, many, or a class where the clone is expanded.

few | TRBD1 | TRBJ1-4 | TRBV20-1 | TGCAGTGCTAGAAGCGGGACAGGTGATGAAAAACTGTTTTTT | CSARSGTGDEKLFF
NA | NA | TRBJ1-1 | TRBV2 | TGTGCCAGCAGCCTCGCCCCAGACGCTATGGAAGCTTTCTTT | CASSLAPDAMEAFF
NA | TRBD2 | TRBJ2-3 | TRBV4-1 | TGCGCCAGCAGCCCCCTAACCCGACTAGCGGGGGGTGCTAGCACAGATACGCAGTATTTT | CASSPLTRLAGGASTDTQYF
NA | NA | TRBJ2-7 | TRBV27 | TGTGCCAGCACCCCCGGACAAGGCTCCTACGAGCAGTACTTC | CASTPGQGSYEQYF
NA | NA | TRBJ1-5 | TRBV6-5 | TGTGCCAGCAGTTACCGGAGTCAGGGTCAGCCCCAGCATTTT | CASSYRSQGQPQHF
many | NA | TRBJ2-5 | TRBV28 | TGTGCCACCCGAGATGAGACCCAGTACTTC | CATRDETQYF
few | NA | TRBJ2-7 | TRBV5-1 | TGCGCCAGCAGCTTCCTCTCATCCGGAGTTAGCTCCTACGAGCAGTACTTC | CASSFLSSGVSSYEQYF
few | TRBD2 | TRBJ2-7 | TRBV29-1 | TGCAGCGTTGAAGGACTAGCGGGACATGCCTACGAGCAGTACTTC | CSVEGLAGHAYEQYF
NA | TRBD2 | TRBJ2-1 | TRBV9 | TGTGCCAGCAGCCGCCAAGGAGCGGGGGCACAATACAATGAGCAGTTCTTC | CASSRQGAGAQYNEQFF
NA | NA | TRBJ2-6 | TRBV3-1 | TGTGCCAGCAGCCCACTTACCAGGCCTGCCGGGGCCAACGTCCTGACTTTC | CASSPLTRPAGANVLTF
few | NA | TRBJ2-7 | TRBV5-5 | TGTGCCAGCAGCTCCGACCACACAGGCTCCTACGAGCAGTACTTC | CASSSDHTGSYEQYF
few | NA | TRBJ1-1 | TRBV27 | TGTGCCAGCAGGTCCAGGGGCACTGAAGCTTTCTTT | CASRSRGTEAFF
NA | TRBD1 | TRBJ1-2 | TRBV12-3/TRBV12-4 | TGTGCCAGCAGTTTTACCGACAGGGGACATAACTATGGCTACACCTTC | CASSFTDRGHNYGYTF
many | NA | TRBJ1-2 | TRBV7-3 | TGTGCCAGCAGCGCCACAGGGTTCTATGGCTACACCTTC | CASSATGFYGYTF
NA | NA | TRBJ2-7 | TRBV7-2 | TGTGCCAGCAGCCTCAGCCTGACTGGAATCTCCTACGAGCAGTACTTC | CASSLSLTGISYEQYF
NA | TRBD1 | TRBJ1-1 | TRBV29-1 | TGCAGCGTTGTCAAGGGCACAGGGGGGACTGAAGCTTTCTTT | CSVVKGTGGTEAFF
many | NA | TRBJ2-7 | TRBV15 | TGTGCCACCAGCCCAGGGTTGGACGAGCAGTACTTC | CATSPGLDEQYF
few | TRBD2 | TRBJ2-1 | TRBV11-2 | TGTGCCAGCAGCCGGATTCCTCGTGGGGGGGGTGAGCAGTTCTTC | CASSRIPRGGGEQFF
few | NA | TRBJ2-5 | TRBV6-5 | TGTGCCAGCAGTTATGACAGACAATTCCAAGAGACCCAGTACTTC | CASSYDRQFQETQYF
NA | NA | TRBJ1-6 | TRBV15 | TGTGCCACCAGCAGGCCGAGGGGCATCTATAATTCACCCCTCCACTTT | CATSRPRGIYNSPLHF
many | TRBD1 | TRBJ2-1 | TRBV29-1 | TGCAGCGTATCCGGACAGGGAGGGCAGTTCTTC | CSVSGQGGQFF
NA | NA | TRBJ1-1 | TRBV4-1 | TGCGCCAGCAGCCACCAAGTCCTGAACACTGAAGCTTTCTTT | CASSHQVLNTEAFF
NA | TRBD1 | TRBJ2-3 | TRBV12-3/TRBV12-4 | TGTGCCAGCAGTCCGCAGACAGGGATCGCAGATACGCAGTATTTT | CASSPQTGIADTQYF
NA | TRBD1 | TRBJ2-6 | TRBV28 | TGTGCCAGCAGTCCTCCGAGGGGGCGACCTCACTCTGGGGCCAACGTCCTGACTTTC | CASSPPRGRPHSGANVLTF
few | NA | TRBJ1-1 | TRBV9 | TGTGCCAGCAGCGTAGCTGGACACTCGAACACTGAAGCTTTCTTT | CASSVAGHSNTEAFF
few | NA | TRBJ2-4 | TRBV6-2/TRBV6-3 | TGTGCCAGCAGTTACTGGAAAGCCAAAAACATTCAGTACTTC | CASSYWKAKNIQYF
many | NA | TRBJ2-4 | TRBV14 | TGTGCCAGCAGCCGTACCCAGGGCGGGGTGCTTACAGAGCAGTACTTC | CASSRTQGGVLTEQYF
few | TRBD2 | TRBJ2-5 | TRBV20-1 | TGCAGTGCGGGGACTAGCGGGGGACAAGAGACCCAGTACTTC | CSAGTSGGQETQYF
few | TRBD1 | TRBJ2-1 | TRBV20-1 | TGCAGTGCTATAGGTGGGACAGGGTACAATGAGCAGTTCTTC | CSAIGGTGYNEQFF
few | TRBD2 | TRBJ2-1 | TRBV9 | TGTGCCAGCAGCGTAGGATCTAGCGGGGACAATGAGCAGTTCTTC | CASSVGSSGDNEQFF
few | NA | TRBJ1-2 | TRBV2 | TGTGCCAGCAGGGGGGGGAACTATGGCTACACCTTC | CASRGGNYGYTF
NA | TRBD2 | TRBJ2-1 | TRBV3-1 | TGTGCCAGCAGCCAACCTAGCGGGGGGGCGGATAATGAGCAGTTCTTC | CASSQPSGGADNEQFF
few | NA | TRBJ1-1 | TRBV30 | TGTGCCTGGAGTGCCGAGACGGACACTGAAGCTTTCTTT | CAWSAETDTEAFF
few | NA | TRBJ1-1 | TRBV7-6 | TGTGCCAGCAGCACACGAGGGGGGCCTAACACTGAAGCTTTCTTT | CASSTRGGPNTEAFF
few | NA | TRBJ2-7 | TRBV10-3 | TGTGCCATCAGTGAGTCGTCAGGGGACGAGCAGTACTTC | CAISESSGDEQYF
NA | NA | TRBJ1-2 | TRBV27 | TGTGCCAGCAGTTGGTCCGAGCGGACAGCCGGCTACACCTTC | CASSWSERTAGYTF
many | NA | TRBJ2-5 | TRBV20-1 | TGCAGTGCTGGCCCCTCAGAGTACCAAGAGACCCAGTACTTC | CSAGPSEYQETQYF